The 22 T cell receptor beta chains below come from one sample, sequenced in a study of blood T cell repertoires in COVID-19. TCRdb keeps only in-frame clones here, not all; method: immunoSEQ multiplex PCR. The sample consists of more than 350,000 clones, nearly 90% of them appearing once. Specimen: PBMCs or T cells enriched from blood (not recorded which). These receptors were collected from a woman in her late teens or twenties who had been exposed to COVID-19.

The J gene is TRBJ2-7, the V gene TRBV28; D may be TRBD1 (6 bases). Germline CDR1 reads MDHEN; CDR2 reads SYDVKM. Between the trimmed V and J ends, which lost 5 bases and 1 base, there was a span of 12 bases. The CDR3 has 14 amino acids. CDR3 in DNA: TGTGCCAGCAGTCCGCAGGGGCGATCCTACGAGCAGTACTTC. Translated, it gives CASSPQGRSYEQYF. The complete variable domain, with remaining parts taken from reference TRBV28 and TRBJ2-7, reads DVKVTQSSRYLVKRTGEKVFLECVQDMDHENMFWYRQDPGLGLRLIYFSYDVKMKEKGDIPEGYSVSREKKERFSLILESASTNQTSMYLCASSPQGRSYEQYFGPGTRLTVT.

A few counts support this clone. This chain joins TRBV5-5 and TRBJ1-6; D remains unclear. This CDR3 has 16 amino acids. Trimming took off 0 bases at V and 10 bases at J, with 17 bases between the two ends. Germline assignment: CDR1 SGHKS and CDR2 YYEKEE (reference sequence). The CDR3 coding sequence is TGTGCCAGCAGCTTGGGCGGGCGGCCTAGCACCTCACCCCTCCACTTT. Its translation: CASSLGGRPSTSPLHF.

The CDR3 protein is CASSPLGSGSGEQYF. DNA of the CDR3: TGTGCCAGCAGCCCCCTGGGTAGCGGGAGTGGCGAGCAGTACTTC. The genes are TRBV7-2 and TRBJ2-7; 9 bases are a match to TRBD2. The CDR3 totals 15 residues. The germline V gene has CDR1 SGHTA and CDR2 FQGNSA. The V gene end was trimmed by 5 bases and the J gene end by 6 bases; junction bases not matched to a gene: 11.

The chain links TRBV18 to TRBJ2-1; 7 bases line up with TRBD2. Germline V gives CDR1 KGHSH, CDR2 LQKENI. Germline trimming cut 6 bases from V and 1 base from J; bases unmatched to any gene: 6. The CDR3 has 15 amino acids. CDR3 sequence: CASSPAGTSYNEQFF. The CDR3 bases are TGTGCCAGCTCCCCAGCGGGAACGTCCTACAATGAGCAGTTCTTC. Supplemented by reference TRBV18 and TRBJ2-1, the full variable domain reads NAGVMQNPRHLVRRRGQEARLRCSPMKGHSHVYWYRQLPEEGLKFMVYLQKENIIDESGMPKERFSAEFPKEGPSILRIQQVVRGDSAAYFCASSPAGTSYNEQFFGPGTRLTVL.

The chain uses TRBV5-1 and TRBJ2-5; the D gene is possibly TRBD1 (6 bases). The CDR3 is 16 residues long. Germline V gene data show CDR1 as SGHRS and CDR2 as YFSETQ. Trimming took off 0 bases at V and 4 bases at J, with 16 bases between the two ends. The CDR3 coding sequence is TGCGCCAGCAGCTTGGAGGTGGGACAACCGACAGAGACCCAGTACTTC. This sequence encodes CASSLEVGQPTETQYF.

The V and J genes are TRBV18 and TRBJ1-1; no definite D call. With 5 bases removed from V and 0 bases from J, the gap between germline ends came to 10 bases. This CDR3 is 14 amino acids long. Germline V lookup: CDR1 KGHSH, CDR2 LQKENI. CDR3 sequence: CASSGQVMNTEAFF. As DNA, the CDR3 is TGTGCCAGCTCAGGGCAGGTGATGAACACTGAAGCTTTCTTT. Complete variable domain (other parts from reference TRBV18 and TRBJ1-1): NAGVMQNPRHLVRRRGQEARLRCSPMKGHSHVYWYRQLPEEGLKFMVYLQKENIIDESGMPKERFSAEFPKEGPSILRIQQVVRGDSAAYFCASSGQVMNTEAFFGQGTRLTVV.

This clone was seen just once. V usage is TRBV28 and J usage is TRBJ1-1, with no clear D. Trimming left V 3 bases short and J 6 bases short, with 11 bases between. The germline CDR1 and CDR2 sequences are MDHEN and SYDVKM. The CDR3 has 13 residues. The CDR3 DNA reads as TGTGCCAGCAGTTTTAGTCCTGGTCCTGAAGCTTTCTTT. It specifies CASSFSPGPEAFF. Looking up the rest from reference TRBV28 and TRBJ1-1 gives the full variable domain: DVKVTQSSRYLVKRTGEKVFLECVQDMDHENMFWYRQDPGLGLRLIYFSYDVKMKEKGDIPEGYSVSREKKERFSLILESASTNQTSMYLCASSFSPGPEAFFGQGTRLTVV.

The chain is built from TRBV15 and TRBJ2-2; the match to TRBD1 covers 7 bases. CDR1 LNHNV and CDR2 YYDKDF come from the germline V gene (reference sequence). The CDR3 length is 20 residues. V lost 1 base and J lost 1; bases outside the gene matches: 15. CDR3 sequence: CATSRVRVEVRTGNTGELFF. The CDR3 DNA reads TGTGCCACCAGCAGAGTTAGGGTGGAAGTGCGGACAGGGAACACCGGGGAGCTGTTTTTT.

For the CDR3, the DNA is TGTGCCAGCTCACCTACCCAGGGGGCCTATGGCTACACCTTC. Encoded protein: CASSPTQGAYGYTF. The rearrangement links TRBV18 to TRBJ1-2; 8 nucleotides match TRBD1. The CDR3 covers 14 residues. V shed 3 bases, J shed 4 bases, and the junction held 4 bases outside the gene matches. Looked up from germline, CDR1 is KGHSH and CDR2 is LQKENI. Together with reference TRBV18 and TRBJ1-2, the CDR3 gives the full variable domain: NAGVMQNPRHLVRRRGQEARLRCSPMKGHSHVYWYRQLPEEGLKFMVYLQKENIIDESGMPKERFSAEFPKEGPSILRIQQVVRGDSAAYFCASSPTQGAYGYTFGSGTRLTVV.

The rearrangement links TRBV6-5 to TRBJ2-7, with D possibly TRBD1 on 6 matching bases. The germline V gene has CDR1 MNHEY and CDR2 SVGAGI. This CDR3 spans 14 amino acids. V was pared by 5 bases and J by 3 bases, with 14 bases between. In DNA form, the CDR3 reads TGTGCCAGCAGTCCTCCGGGACAAGACTACGAGCAGTACTTC. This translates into CASSPPGQDYEQYF.

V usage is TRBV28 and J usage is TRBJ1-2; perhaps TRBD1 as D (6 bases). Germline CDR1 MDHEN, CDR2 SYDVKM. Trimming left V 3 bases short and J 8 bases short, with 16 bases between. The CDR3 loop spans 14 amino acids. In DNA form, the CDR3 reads TGTGCCAGCAGTTTCTTTGACAGGCTGGGGGGCTACACCTTC. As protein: CASSFFDRLGGYTF.

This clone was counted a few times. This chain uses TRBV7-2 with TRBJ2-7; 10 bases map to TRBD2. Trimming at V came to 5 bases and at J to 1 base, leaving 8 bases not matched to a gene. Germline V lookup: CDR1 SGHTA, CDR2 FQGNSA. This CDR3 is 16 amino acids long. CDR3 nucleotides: TGTGCCAGCAGCCACCCTAGCGGGAGTCTGTCCTACGAGCAGTACTTC. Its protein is CASSHPSGSLSYEQYF.

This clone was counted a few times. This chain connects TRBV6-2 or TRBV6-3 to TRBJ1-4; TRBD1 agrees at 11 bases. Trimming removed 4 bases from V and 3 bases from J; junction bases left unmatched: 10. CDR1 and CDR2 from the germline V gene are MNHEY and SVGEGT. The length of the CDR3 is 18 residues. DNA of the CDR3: TGTGCCAGCAGTTCCCCGGGACAGGGGGGACTATCTAATGAAAAACTGTTTTTT. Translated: CASSSPGQGGLSNEKLFF.

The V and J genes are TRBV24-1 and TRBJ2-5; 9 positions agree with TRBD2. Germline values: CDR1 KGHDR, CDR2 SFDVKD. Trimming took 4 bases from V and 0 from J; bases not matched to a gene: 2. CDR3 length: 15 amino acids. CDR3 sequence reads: CATSERGGYQETQYF. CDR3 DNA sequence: TGTGCCACCAGTGAGCGGGGGGGCTACCAAGAGACCCAGTACTTC.

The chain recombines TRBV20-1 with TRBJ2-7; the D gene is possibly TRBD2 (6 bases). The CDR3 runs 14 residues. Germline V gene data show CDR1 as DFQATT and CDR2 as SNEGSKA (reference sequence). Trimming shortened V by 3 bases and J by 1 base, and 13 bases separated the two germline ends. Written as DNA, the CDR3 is TGCAGTGCTAGTGAGGAGGGAAAATCCTACGAGCAGTACTTC. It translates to CSASEEGKSYEQYF.

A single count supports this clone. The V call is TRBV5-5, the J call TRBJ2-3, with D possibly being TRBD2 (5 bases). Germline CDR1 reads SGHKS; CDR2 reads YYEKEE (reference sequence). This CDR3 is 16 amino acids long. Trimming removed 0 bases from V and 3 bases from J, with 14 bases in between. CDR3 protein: CASSLGFASKTDTQYF. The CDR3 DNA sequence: TGTGCCAGCAGCTTGGGGTTTGCTAGCAAAACAGATACGCAGTATTTT.

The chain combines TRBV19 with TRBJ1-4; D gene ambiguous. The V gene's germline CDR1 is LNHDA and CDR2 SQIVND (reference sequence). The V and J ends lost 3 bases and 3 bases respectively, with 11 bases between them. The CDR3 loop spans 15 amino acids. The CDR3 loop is CASSIVYSPNEKLFF. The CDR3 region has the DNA TGTGCCAGTAGTATCGTCTACAGTCCTAATGAAAAACTGTTTTTT.

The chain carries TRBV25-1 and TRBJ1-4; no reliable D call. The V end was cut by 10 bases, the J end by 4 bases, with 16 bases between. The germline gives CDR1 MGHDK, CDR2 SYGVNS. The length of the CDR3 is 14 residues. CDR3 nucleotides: TGTGCCAACCCCGAGGAAGCTGATAATGAAAAACTGTTTTTT. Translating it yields CANPEEADNEKLFF.

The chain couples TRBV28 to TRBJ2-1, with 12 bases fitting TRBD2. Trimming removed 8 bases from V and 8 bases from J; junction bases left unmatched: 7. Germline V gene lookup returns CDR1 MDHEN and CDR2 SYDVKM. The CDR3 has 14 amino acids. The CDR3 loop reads CASGTSGRFHEQFF. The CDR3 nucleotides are TGTGCCAGCGGAACTAGCGGGAGGTTCCATGAGCAGTTCTTC.

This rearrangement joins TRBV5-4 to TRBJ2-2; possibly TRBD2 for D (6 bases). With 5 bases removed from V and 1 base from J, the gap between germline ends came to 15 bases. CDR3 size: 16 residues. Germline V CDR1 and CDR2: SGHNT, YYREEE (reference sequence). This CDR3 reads CASSLNGGRNTGELFF. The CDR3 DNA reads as TGTGCCAGCAGTCTCAACGGGGGAAGGAACACCGGGGAGCTGTTTTTT.

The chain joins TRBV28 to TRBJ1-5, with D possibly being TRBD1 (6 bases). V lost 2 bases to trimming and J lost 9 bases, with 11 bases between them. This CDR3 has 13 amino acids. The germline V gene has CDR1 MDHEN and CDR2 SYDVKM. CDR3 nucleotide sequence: TGTGCCAGCAGTTTACAGGGGTTGGGGCCCCAGCATTTT. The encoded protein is CASSLQGLGPQHF.

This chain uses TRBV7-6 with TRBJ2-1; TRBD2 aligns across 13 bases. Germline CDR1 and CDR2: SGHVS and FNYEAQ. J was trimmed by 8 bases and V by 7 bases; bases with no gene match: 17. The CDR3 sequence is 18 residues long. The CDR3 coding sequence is TGTGCCAGCACCGGCTTCCACTATGGACTAGCGGGAGATGATGAGCAGTTCTTC. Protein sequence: CASTGFHYGLAGDDEQFF.